This T cell receptor beta chain is drawn from a study of blood T cell repertoires in COVID-19. About the study: From the United States, Italy and Spain came samples of acute and convalescent COVID-19.

This clone was seen just once. As originally analysed: It was from reference gene primer amplification that nucleated cell counts were estimated. Sequenced by immunoSEQ multiplex PCR; TCRdb stores in-frame clones only, minus some. V and J calls and clone size are copied from that table; D and trimming were computed from the DNA. Of some 130,000 clones in the sample, 60% to 80% were seen once. The ends lost 4 bases at V and 8 bases at J; junction bases unmatched: 8. This CDR3 has 14 amino acids. CDR1 is SGHRS, CDR2 YFSETQ, per germline. The chain carries TRBV5-1 and TRBJ2-1; 8 bases line up with TRBD2. The origin of this receptor is a man in his 60s who had recovered from COVID-19. The sequenced material came from peripheral blood. CDR3 protein: CASSLKSGSDEQFF. CDR3 nucleotide sequence: TGCGCCAGCAGCCTGAAGAGCGGGAGTGATGAGCAGTTCTTC.